This is a list of T cell receptor beta chains from one sample in a study of T-cell reconstitution after alpha-beta-depleted transplantation in children. TCRdb analysed the PCR reads with MiXCR anew, one entry per CDR3 protein. The sample lists about 420,000 distinct CDR3 sequences, around 15% occurring once. The source was PBMCs, mostly from graft donor cells, collected 360 days after TCRalphabeta/CD19-depleted stem cell transplant. The receptors derive from a boy under two years old who had a stem cell transplant for Wiskott-Aldrich syndrome, so the T cells may come from the graft donor. Each CDR3 is given with its conserved first and last residue. The D gene is left open where the match is weak. Some rows have no size entry. The others give once, few or many, or a class for an expanded clone.

>TRBJ2-7|-|11|TRBV20-1|many
CSARGFYEQYF
TGCAGTGCTAGGGGTTTCTACGAGCAGTACTTC
>TRBJ2-7|-|14|TRBV9|few
CASSVAVGGYEQYF
TGTGCCAGCAGCGTAGCTGTAGGGGGCTACGAGCAGTACTTC
>TRBJ2-2|-|13|TRBV10-2|few
CASSPYLLGELFF
TGCGCCAGCAGCCCTTATCTGCTCGGGGAGCTGTTTTTT
>TRBJ2-1|-|16|TRBV20-1|few
CSARRQALGTYNEQFF
TGCAGTGCTAGGAGGCAGGCCCTGGGAACCTACAATGAGCAGTTCTTC
>TRBJ1-1|-|15|TRBV12-3/TRBV12-4|-
CTSSPARGVITEAFF
TGTACCAGCAGTCCCGCACGCGGAGTGATCACTGAAGCTTTCTTT
>TRBJ2-3|-|13|TRBV10-3|-
CATLADNTDTQYF
TGTGCCACCTTAGCGGATAACACAGATACGCAGTATTTT
>TRBJ2-7|TRBD2|17|TRBV4-3|-
CASSQGLLGLAPYEQYF
TGCGCCAGCAGCCAAGGTCTGCTGGGACTAGCGCCCTACGAGCAGTACTTC
>TRBJ2-2|-|16|TRBV4-1|-
CASSRPLPQNTGELFF
TGCGCCAGCAGCCGACCCCTGCCCCAGAACACCGGGGAGCTGTTTTTT
>TRBJ2-2|TRBD1|14|TRBV5-1|few
CASSAGGSAGELFF
TGCGCCAGCAGCGCAGGGGGCAGCGCCGGGGAGCTGTTTTTT
>TRBJ2-3|TRBD2|19|TRBV5-1|few
CASSLVGGRAGARTDTQYF
TGCGCCAGCAGCTTGGTGGGAGGTAGAGCGGGGGCACGCACAGATACGCAGTATTTT
>TRBJ2-3|TRBD2|17|TRBV6-5|-
CASSYTRLAGSTDTQYF
TGTGCCAGCAGTTACACAAGACTAGCGGGGAGCACAGATACGCAGTATTTT
>TRBJ2-3|TRBD2|15|TRBV13|-
CASSIRGTSADTQYF
TGTGCCAGCAGCATACGCGGGACTAGCGCCGATACGCAGTATTTT
>TRBJ1-2|TRBD1|16|TRBV29-1|-
CSVGPRTGNKGDGYTF
TGCAGCGTTGGACCCCGGACAGGGAATAAGGGGGATGGCTACACCTTC
>TRBJ2-4|TRBD2|14|TRBV20-1|-
CSARVRGTSDHVIF
TGCAGTGCTAGAGTCCGCGGGACTAGCGACCATGTAATCTTC
>TRBJ2-7|-|12|TRBV7-8|few
CASSPVKYEQYF
TGTGCCAGCAGCCCTGTTAAGTACGAGCAGTACTTC
>TRBJ2-2|-|14|TRBV30|few
CAWSVPEATGELFF
TGTGCCTGGAGTGTACCGGAGGCGACCGGGGAGCTGTTTTTT
>TRBJ2-3|TRBD2|14|TRBV12-3/TRBV12-4|many
CASSWTSFTDTQYF
TGTGCCAGCAGTTGGACTAGCTTCACAGATACGCAGTATTTT
>TRBJ2-1|-|15|TRBV7-9|-
CASSFIEVAANEQFF
TGTGCCAGCAGCTTTATAGAAGTAGCGGCTAATGAGCAGTTCTTC
>TRBJ2-7|-|15|TRBV20-1|-
CSARPQGKFSYEQYF
TGCAGTGCTAGACCCCAGGGTAAATTTTCGTACGAGCAGTACTTC
>TRBJ1-2|-|13|TRBV20-1|-
CSARRGVPYGYTF
TGCAGTGCTAGGAGGGGAGTTCCCTATGGCTACACCTTC
>TRBJ1-1|-|14|TRBV29-1|few
CSVGWTGRFTEAFF
TGCAGCGTCGGCTGGACGGGGCGGTTCACTGAAGCTTTCTTT
>TRBJ2-4|TRBD1|16|TRBV12-3/TRBV12-4|many
CASRPDRSTAKNIQYF
TGTGCCAGCAGACCGGACAGGTCAACAGCCAAAAACATTCAGTACTTC
>TRBJ2-5|-|14|TRBV20-1|-
CSARVRRIQETQYF
TGCAGTGCTAGGGTTAGACGGATACAAGAGACCCAGTACTTC
>TRBJ2-3|-|17|TRBV5-1|-
CASSPDPLQSGEDTQYF
TGCGCCAGCAGCCCGGACCCGCTTCAGAGTGGGGAGGATACGCAGTATTTT
>TRBJ2-7|-|15|TRBV18|few
CASSPRAGVSYEQYF
TGTGCCAGCTCACCACGGGCAGGGGTATCCTACGAGCAGTACTTC
>TRBJ2-1|TRBD2|17|TRBV4-1|-
CASSHTSGRNNYNEQFF
TGCGCCAGCAGCCACACTAGCGGGAGGAATAACTACAATGAGCAGTTCTTC
>TRBJ2-1|TRBD2|18|TRBV5-1|-
CASSWGLAGASSYNEQFF
TGCGCCAGCAGCTGGGGACTAGCGGGCGCTAGCTCCTACAATGAGCAGTTCTTC
>TRBJ2-1|TRBD2|14|TRBV10-1|few
CASSETSGRDEQFF
TGCGCCAGCAGTGAAACTAGCGGGAGGGATGAGCAGTTCTTC
>TRBJ2-4|TRBD2|14|TRBV11-2|-
CASSLAGGINIQYF
TGTGCCAGCAGCTTAGCCGGGGGGATCAACATTCAGTACTTC
>TRBJ2-3|TRBD2|15|TRBV2|few
CASSDAGGSTDTQYF
TGTGCCAGCAGTGATGCGGGGGGAAGCACAGATACGCAGTATTTT
>TRBJ2-3|TRBD2|20|TRBV5-1|-
CASSLFWGLAGGALTDTQYF
TGCGCCAGCAGCTTGTTTTGGGGACTAGCGGGGGGGGCCCTCACAGATACGCAGTATTTT
>TRBJ2-7|-|13|TRBV12-3/TRBV12-4|few
CASSPRWSYEQYF
TGTGCCAGCAGTCCTCGGTGGTCCTACGAGCAGTACTTC
>TRBJ2-2|-|12|TRBV21-1|-
CATSSVVGELFF
TGTGCCACGTCCTCGGTGGTCGGGGAGCTGTTTTTT
>TRBJ2-7|TRBD1|14|TRBV10-3|few
CAISGLDRVSEQYF
TGTGCCATCAGTGGCCTAGACAGGGTCTCCGAGCAGTACTTC
>TRBJ1-5|-|15|TRBV5-6|-
CASSPNGGVNQPQHF
TGTGCCAGCAGCCCTAACGGGGGAGTTAATCAGCCCCAGCATTTT
>TRBJ2-1|-|14|TRBV3-1|-
CASSHKSVGNEQFF
TGTGCCAGCAGCCACAAGTCAGTGGGTAATGAGCAGTTCTTC
>TRBJ1-2|-|15|TRBV20-1|many
CSAPAIQPTNYGYTF
TGCAGTGCTCCGGCGATCCAACCCACTAACTATGGCTACACCTTC
>TRBJ2-1|-|11|TRBV6-5|-
CASSKLNEQFF
TGTGCCAGCAGTAAACTGAATGAGCAGTTCTTC
>TRBJ2-2|TRBD2|17|TRBV7-9|-
CASSLAPGTKTTGELFF
TGTGCCAGCAGCTTAGCCCCCGGGACTAAGACCACCGGGGAGCTGTTTTTT
>TRBJ2-7|-|12|TRBV5-1|few
CASSLDRVEQYF
TGCGCCAGCAGCTTGGACAGGGTCGAGCAGTACTTC
>TRBJ2-1|-|16|TRBV2|-
CASSPWTPLPYNEQFF
TGTGCCAGCAGCCCATGGACCCCACTTCCATACAATGAGCAGTTCTTC
>TRBJ2-5|-|15|TRBV7-8|few
CASSSPAGTRETQYF
TGTGCCAGCAGCTCCCCGGCAGGGACCCGAGAGACCCAGTACTTC
>TRBJ2-1|-|19|TRBV4-3|-
CASSQSPAVAGTGYNEQFF
TGCGCCAGCAGCCAAAGCCCTGCCGTCGCGGGAACTGGCTACAATGAGCAGTTCTTC
>TRBJ2-3|TRBD1|15|TRBV14|-
CASSFWTGTTDTQYF
TGTGCCAGCAGCTTCTGGACAGGGACCACAGATACGCAGTATTTT
>TRBJ1-1|-|11|TRBV10-3|few
CAIGHDTEAFF
TGTGCCATCGGCCACGACACTGAAGCTTTCTTT
>TRBJ2-5|-|18|TRBV6-5|few
CASSYWGLFGKKKETQYF
TGTGCCAGCAGTTACTGGGGTCTTTTTGGGAAAAAAAAAGAGACCCAGTACTTC
>TRBJ2-1|TRBD2|15|TRBV12-3/TRBV12-4|many
CASRSSGRSYNEQFF
TGTGCCAGCAGATCTAGCGGGAGGTCTTACAATGAGCAGTTCTTC
>TRBJ2-7|-|16|TRBV5-6|few
CASSPMGGLRRYEQYF
TGTGCCAGCAGCCCCATGGGGGGGCTAAGACGATACGAGCAGTACTTC
>TRBJ2-3|TRBD2|12|TRBV7-2|few
CASGTSVDTQYF
TGTGCCAGCGGAACTAGCGTCGATACGCAGTATTTT
>TRBJ2-1|-|12|TRBV6-2/TRBV6-3|few
CASTRSYNEQFF
TGTGCCAGCACCCGGAGCTACAATGAGCAGTTCTTC
>TRBJ1-1|-|15|TRBV5-1|few
CASSPWTDFNTEAFF
TGCGCCAGCAGCCCCTGGACAGACTTCAACACTGAAGCTTTCTTT
>TRBJ2-7|TRBD2|17|TRBV5-1|-
CASSLRGLAGAKYEQYF
TGCGCCAGCAGCCTCCGAGGACTAGCGGGAGCCAAGTACGAGCAGTACTTC
>TRBJ2-3|-|14|TRBV20-1|few
CSASHSGGADTQYF
TGCAGTGCTAGTCATAGCGGAGGCGCAGATACGCAGTATTTT
>TRBJ2-7|-|14|TRBV12-3/TRBV12-4|many
CASSPPTVDYEQYF
TGTGCCAGCAGCCCCCCGACGGTGGACTACGAGCAGTACTTC
>TRBJ2-2|-|12|TRBV6-6|-
CASRTDVGELFF
TGTGCCAGCAGAACGGACGTCGGGGAGCTGTTTTTT
>TRBJ2-1|TRBD2|18|TRBV20-1|-
CSARPHLELANKYNEQFF
TGCAGTGCTAGACCCCATCTCGAACTAGCGAATAAGTACAATGAGCAGTTCTTC
>TRBJ2-3|TRBD2|16|TRBV10-3|-
CAISEGLAGWADTQYF
TGTGCCATCAGTGAGGGACTAGCGGGATGGGCAGATACGCAGTATTTT
>TRBJ2-1|-|18|TRBV11-2|few
CASSSPPPQSGAYNEQFF
TGTGCCAGCAGCTCACCTCCACCCCAATCAGGTGCCTACAATGAGCAGTTCTTC
>TRBJ2-7|-|12|TRBV30|-
CAWRKKGYEQYF
TGTGCCTGGAGAAAAAAGGGTTACGAGCAGTACTTC